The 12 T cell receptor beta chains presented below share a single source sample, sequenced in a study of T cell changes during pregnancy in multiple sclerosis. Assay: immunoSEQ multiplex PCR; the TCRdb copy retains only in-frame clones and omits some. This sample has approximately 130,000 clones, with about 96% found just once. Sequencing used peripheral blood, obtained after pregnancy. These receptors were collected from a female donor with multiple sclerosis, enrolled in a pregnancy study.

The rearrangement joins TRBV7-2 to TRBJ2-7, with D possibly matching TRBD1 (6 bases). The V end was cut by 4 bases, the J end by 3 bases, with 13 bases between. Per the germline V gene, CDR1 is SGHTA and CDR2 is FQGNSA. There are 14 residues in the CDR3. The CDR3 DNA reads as TGTGCCAGCAGCTCCGTACAGGGCAGCTACGAGCAGTACTTC. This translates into CASSSVQGSYEQYF.

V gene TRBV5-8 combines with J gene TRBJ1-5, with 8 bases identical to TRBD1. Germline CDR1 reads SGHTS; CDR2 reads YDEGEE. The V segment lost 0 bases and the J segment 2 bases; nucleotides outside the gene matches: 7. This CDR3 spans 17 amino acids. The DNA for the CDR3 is TGTGCCAGCAGCTTGGGGACAGGGATCTTCGGCAATCAGCCCCAGCATTTT. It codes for CASSLGTGIFGNQPQHF.

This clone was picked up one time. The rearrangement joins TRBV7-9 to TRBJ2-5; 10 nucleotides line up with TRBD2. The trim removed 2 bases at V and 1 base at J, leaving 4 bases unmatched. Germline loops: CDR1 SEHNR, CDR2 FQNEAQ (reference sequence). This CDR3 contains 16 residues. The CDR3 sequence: CASSLIVAGGQETQYF. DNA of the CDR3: TGTGCCAGCAGCTTAATCGTAGCGGGAGGCCAAGAGACCCAGTACTTC. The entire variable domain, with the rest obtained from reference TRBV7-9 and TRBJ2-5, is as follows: DTGVSQNPRHKITKRGQNVTFRCDPISEHNRLYWYRQTLGQGPEFLTYFQNEAQLEKSRLLSDRFSAERPKGSFSTLEIQRTEQGDSAMYLCASSLIVAGGQETQYFGPGTRLLVL.

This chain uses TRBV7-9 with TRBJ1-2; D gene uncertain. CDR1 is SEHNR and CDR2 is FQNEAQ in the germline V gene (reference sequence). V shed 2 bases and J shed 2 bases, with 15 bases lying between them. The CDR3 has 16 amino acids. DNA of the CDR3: TGTGCCAGCAGCTTACGGACGGGAAGCGGGAACTATGGCTACACCTTC. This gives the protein CASSLRTGSGNYGYTF. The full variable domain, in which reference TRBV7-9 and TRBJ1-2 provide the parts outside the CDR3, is DTGVSQNPRHKITKRGQNVTFRCDPISEHNRLYWYRQTLGQGPEFLTYFQNEAQLEKSRLLSDRFSAERPKGSFSTLEIQRTEQGDSAMYLCASSLRTGSGNYGYTFGSGTRLTVV.

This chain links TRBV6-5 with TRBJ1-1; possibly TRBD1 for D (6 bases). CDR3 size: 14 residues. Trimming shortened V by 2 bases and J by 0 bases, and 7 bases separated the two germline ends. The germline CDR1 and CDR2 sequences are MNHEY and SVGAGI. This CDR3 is CASSYRDMNTEAFF. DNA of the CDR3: TGTGCCAGCAGTTACAGGGACATGAACACTGAAGCTTTCTTT.

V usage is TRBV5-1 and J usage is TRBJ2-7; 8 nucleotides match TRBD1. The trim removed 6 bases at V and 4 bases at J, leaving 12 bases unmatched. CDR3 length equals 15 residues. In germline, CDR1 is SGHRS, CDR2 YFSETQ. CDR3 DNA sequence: TGCGCCAGCAAGGAGGTAGGACAGGGAGGTTACGAGCAGTACTTC. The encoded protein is CASKEVGQGGYEQYF.

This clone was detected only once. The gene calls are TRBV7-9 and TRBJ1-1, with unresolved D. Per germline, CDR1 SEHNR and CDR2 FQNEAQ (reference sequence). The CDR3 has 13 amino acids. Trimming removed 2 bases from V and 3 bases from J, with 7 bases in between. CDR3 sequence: CASSLWEDTEAFF. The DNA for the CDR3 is TGTGCCAGCAGCTTATGGGAGGACACTGAAGCTTTCTTT.

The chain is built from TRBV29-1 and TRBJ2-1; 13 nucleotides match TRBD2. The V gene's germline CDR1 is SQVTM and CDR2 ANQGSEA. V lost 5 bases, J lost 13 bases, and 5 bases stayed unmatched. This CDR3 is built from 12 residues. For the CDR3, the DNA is TGCAGCGTTTCCGGGACTAGCGGGACCCAGTTCTTC. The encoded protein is CSVSGTSGTQFF.

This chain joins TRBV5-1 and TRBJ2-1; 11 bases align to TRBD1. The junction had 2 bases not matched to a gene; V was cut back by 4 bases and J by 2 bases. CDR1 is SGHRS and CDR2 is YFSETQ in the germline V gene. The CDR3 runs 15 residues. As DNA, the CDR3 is TGCGCCAGCAGCGGGGGACAGGGGGCCTACAATGAGCAGTTCTTC. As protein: CASSGGQGAYNEQFF.

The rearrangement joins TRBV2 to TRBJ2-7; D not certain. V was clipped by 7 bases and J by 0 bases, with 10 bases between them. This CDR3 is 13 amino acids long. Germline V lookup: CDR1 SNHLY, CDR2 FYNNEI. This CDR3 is CASTGTSSYEQYF. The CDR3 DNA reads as TGTGCCAGCACAGGCACGAGCTCCTACGAGCAGTACTTC. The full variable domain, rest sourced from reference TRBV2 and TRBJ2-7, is EPEVTQTPSHQVTQMGQEVILRCVPISNHLYFYWYRQILGQKVEFLVSFYNNEISEKSEIFDDQFSVERPDGSNFTLKIRSTKLEDSAMYFCASTGTSSYEQYFGPGTRLTVT.

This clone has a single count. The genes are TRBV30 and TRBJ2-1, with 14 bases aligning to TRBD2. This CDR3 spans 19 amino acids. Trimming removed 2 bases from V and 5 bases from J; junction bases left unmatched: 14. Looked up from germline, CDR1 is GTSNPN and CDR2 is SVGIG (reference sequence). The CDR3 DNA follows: TGTGCCTGGAGTCCCTCGACTAGCGGGAGGGCCTTCGGTCACAATGAGCAGTTCTTC. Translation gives CAWSPSTSGRAFGHNEQFF.

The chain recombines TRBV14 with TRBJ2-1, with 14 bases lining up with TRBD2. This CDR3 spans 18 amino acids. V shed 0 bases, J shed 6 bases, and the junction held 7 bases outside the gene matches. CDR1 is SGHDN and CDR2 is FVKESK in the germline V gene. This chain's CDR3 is CASSQEVPGLAGGNEQFF. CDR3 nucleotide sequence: TGTGCCAGCAGCCAAGAGGTCCCAGGACTAGCGGGAGGCAATGAGCAGTTCTTC.